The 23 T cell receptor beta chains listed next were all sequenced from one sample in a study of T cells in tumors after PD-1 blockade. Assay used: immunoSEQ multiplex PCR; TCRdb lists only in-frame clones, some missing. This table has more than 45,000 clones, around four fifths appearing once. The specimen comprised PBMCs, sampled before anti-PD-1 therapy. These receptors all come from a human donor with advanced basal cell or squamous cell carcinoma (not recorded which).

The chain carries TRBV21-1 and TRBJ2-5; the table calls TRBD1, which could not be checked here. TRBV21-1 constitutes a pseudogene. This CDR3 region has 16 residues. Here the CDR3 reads CAIHRRGTGGEETQYF. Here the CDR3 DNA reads TGTGCCATTCACCGTCGTGGGACAGGGGGCGAGGAGACCCAGTACTTC.

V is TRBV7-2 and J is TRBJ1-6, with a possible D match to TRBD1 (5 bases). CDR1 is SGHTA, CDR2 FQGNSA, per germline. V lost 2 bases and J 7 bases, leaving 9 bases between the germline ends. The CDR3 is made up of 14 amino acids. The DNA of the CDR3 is TGTGCCAGCAGCTTAAAGGGACTAAATTCACCCCTCCACTTT. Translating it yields CASSLKGLNSPLHF.

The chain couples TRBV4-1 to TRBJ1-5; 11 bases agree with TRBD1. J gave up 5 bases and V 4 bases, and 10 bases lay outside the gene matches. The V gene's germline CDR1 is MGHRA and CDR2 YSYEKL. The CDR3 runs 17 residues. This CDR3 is CASSRDYGTGGDQPQHF. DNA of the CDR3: TGCGCCAGCAGCCGAGATTACGGGACAGGGGGAGATCAGCCCCAGCATTTT.

CDR3 coding DNA: TGTGCCAGCAGTTTATCGTCGAGAATCGGGGGCTACAATGAGCAGTTCTTC. This translates into CASSLSSRIGGYNEQFF. The chain has TRBV27 and TRBJ2-1; TRBD2 is a possible D gene (6 bases). The germline V gene has CDR1 MNHEY and CDR2 SMNVEV (reference sequence). V was shortened by 0 bases and J by 3 bases, with 15 bases between the two germline ends. The CDR3 spans 17 residues.

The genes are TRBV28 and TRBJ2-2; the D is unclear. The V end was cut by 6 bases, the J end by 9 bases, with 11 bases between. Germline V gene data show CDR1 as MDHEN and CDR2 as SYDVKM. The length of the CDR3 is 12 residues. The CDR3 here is CASSWGWRELFF. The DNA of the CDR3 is TGTGCCAGCAGCTGGGGATGGCGGGAGCTGTTTTTT.

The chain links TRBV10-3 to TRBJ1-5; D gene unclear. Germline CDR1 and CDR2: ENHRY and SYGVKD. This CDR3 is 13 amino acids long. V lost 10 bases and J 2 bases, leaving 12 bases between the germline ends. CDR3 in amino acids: CATSAGGNQPQHF. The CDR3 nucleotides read TGTGCCACGTCTGCCGGTGGCAATCAGCCCCAGCATTTT.

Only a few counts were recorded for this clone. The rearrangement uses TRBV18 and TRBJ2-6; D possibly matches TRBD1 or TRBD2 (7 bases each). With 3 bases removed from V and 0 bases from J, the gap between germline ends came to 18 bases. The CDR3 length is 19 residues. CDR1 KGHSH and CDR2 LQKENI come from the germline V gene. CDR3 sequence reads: CASSPTRGDSTSGANVLTF. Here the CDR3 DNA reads TGTGCCAGCTCACCGACCCGGGGGGACAGTACCTCTGGGGCCAACGTCCTGACTTTC.

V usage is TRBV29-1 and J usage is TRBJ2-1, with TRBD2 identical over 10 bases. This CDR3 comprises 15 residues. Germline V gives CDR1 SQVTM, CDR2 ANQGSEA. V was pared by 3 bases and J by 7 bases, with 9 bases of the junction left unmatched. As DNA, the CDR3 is TGCAGCGTTGAGTGGATAGCGGGAGGTGCGAATGAGCAGTTCTTC. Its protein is CSVEWIAGGANEQFF.

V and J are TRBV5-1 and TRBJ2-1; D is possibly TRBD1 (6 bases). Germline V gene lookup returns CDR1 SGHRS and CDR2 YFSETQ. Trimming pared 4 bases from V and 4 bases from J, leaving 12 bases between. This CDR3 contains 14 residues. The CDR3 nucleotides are TGCGCCAGCAGCCTAGGGGGACGTTACAATGAGCAGTTCTTC. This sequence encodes CASSLGGRYNEQFF.

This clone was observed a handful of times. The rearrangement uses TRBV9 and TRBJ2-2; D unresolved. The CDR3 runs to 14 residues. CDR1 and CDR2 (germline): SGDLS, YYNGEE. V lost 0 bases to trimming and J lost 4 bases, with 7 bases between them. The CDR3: CASSVEQSTGELFF. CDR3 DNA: TGTGCCAGCAGCGTAGAACAGTCCACCGGGGAGCTGTTTTTT.

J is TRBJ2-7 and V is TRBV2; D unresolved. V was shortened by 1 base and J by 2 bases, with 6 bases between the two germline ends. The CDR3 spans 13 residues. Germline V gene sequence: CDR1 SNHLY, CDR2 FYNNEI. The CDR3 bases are TGTGCCAGCAGTGAAGGCCGGGCCTACGAGCAGTACTTC. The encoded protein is CASSEGRAYEQYF. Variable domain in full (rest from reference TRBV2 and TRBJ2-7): EPEVTQTPSHQVTQMGQEVILRCVPISNHLYFYWYRQILGQKVEFLVSFYNNEISEKSEIFDDQFSVERPDGSNFTLKIRSTKLEDSAMYFCASSEGRAYEQYFGPGTRLTVT.

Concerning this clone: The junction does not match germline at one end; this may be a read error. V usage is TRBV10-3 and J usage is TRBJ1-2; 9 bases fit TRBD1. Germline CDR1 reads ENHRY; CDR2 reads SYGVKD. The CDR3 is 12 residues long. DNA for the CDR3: TGTGCCATCAGTGATACCAGACGGACAGGGGTCTTC. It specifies CAISDTRRTGVF.

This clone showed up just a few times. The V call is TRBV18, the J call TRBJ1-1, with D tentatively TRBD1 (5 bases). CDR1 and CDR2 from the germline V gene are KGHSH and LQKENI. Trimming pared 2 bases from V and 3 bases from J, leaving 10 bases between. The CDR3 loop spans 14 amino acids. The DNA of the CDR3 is TGTGCCAGCTCACCAGCCAGGGCTGACACTGAAGCTTTCTTT. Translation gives CASSPARADTEAFF.

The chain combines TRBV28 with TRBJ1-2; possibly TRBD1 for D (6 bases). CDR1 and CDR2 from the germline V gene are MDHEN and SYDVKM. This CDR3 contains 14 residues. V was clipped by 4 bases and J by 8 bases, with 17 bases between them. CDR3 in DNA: TGTGCCAGCAGTTGGGGCGGGGGGGCGAACGGCTACACCTTC. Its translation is CASSWGGGANGYTF.

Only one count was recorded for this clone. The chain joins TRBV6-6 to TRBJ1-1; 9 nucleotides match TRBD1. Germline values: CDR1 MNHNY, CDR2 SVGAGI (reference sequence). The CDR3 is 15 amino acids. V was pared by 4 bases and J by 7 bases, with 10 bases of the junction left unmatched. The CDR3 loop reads CASSSPGTGFNEAFF. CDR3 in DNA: TGTGCCAGCAGTTCCCCCGGGACAGGGTTTAATGAAGCTTTCTTT.

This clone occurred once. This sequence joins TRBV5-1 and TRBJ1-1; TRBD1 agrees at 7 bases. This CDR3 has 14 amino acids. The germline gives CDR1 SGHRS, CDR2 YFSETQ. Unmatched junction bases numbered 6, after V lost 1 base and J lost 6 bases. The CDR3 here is CASSLTGAVSEAFF. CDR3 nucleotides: TGCGCCAGCAGCTTGACAGGGGCCGTTTCTGAAGCTTTCTTT.

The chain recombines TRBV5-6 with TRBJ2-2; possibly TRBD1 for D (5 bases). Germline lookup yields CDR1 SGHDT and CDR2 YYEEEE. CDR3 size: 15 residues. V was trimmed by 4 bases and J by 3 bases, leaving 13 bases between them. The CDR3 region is CASSPKDRYTGELFF. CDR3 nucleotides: TGTGCCAGCAGCCCCAAAGACAGATACACCGGGGAGCTGTTTTTT.

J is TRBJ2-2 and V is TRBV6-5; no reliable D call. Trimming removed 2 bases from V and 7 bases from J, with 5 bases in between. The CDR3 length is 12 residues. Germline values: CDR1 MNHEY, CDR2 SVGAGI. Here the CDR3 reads CASSYPIGELFF. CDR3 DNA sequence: TGTGCCAGCAGTTACCCCATCGGGGAGCTGTTTTTT.

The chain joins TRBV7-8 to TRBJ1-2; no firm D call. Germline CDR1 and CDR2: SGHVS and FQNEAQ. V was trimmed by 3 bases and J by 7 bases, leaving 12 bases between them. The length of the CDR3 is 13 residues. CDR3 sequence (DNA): TGTGCCAGCAGCTTGCCGGGTGTGCCTGGCTACACCTTC. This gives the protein CASSLPGVPGYTF.

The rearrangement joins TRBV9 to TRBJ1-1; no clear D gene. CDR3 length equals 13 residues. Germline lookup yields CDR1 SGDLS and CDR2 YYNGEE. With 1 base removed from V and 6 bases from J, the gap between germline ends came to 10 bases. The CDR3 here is CASSVSPEAEAFF. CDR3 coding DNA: TGTGCCAGCAGCGTATCCCCGGAGGCTGAAGCTTTCTTT.

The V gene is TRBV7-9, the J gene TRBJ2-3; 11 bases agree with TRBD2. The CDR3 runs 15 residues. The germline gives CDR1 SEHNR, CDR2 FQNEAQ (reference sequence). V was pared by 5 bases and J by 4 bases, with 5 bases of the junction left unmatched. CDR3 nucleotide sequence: TGTGCCAGCAGCCGAACTAGCGGGGGCGCAGATACGCAGTATTTT. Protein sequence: CASSRTSGGADTQYF. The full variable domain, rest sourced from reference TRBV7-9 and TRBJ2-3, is DTGVSQNPRHKITKRGQNVTFRCDPISEHNRLYWYRQTLGQGPEFLTYFQNEAQLEKSRLLSDRFSAERPKGSFSTLEIQRTEQGDSAMYLCASSRTSGGADTQYFGPGTRLTVL.

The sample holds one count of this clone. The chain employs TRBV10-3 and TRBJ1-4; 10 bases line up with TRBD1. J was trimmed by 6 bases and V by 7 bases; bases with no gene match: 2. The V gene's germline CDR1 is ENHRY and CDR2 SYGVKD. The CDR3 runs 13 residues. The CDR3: CAIKDRGDEKLFF. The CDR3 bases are TGTGCCATCAAGGACAGGGGGGATGAAAAACTGTTTTTT.

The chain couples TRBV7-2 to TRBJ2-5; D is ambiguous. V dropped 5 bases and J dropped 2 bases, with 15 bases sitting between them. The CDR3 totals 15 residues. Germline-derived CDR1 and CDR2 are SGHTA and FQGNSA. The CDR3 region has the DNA TGTGCCAGCAGCCAGATTGCAGCGCTACAAGAGACCCAGTACTTC. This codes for CASSQIAALQETQYF.